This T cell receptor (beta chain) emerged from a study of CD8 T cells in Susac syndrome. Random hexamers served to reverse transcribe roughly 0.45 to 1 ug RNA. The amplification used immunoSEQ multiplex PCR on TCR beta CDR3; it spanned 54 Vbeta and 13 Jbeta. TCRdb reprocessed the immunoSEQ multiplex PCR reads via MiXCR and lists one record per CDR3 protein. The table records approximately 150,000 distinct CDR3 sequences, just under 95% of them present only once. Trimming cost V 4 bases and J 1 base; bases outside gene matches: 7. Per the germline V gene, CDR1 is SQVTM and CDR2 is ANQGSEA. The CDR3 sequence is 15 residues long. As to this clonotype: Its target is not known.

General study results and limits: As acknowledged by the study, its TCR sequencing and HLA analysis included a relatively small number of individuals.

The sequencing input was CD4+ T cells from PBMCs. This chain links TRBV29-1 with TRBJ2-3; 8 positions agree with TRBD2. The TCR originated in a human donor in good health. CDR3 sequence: CSVGGIAGRTDTQYF. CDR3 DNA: TGCAGCGTTGGAGGTATAGCGGGGCGCACAGATACGCAGTATTTT.